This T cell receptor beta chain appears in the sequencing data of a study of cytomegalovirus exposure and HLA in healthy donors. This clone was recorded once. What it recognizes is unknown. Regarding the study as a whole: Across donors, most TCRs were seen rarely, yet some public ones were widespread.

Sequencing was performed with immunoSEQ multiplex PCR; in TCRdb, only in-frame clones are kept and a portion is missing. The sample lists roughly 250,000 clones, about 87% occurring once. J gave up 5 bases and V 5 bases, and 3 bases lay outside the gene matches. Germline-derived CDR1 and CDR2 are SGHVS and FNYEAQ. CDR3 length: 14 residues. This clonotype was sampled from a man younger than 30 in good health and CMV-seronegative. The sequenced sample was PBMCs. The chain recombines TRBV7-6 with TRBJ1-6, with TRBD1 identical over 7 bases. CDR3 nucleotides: TGTGCCAGCAGCCAGGACAGGCATAATTCACCCCTCCACTTT. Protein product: CASSQDRHNSPLHF.